Listed here are 4 T cell receptor beta chains from one sample, sequenced in a study of blood T cell repertoires in COVID-19. Repertoires were generated with immunoSEQ multiplex PCR, while TCRdb's copy carries only in-frame clones and drops some. This sample has some 130,000 clones; approximately 80% occur once, and the top ten carry around 5.5%. Sequencing was carried out using PBMCs or T cells enriched from blood (not recorded which). The origin of the receptors is a woman aged 50 to 65 who had recovered from COVID-19.

V gene TRBV7-2 combines with J gene TRBJ2-7; TRBD2 matches at 14 bases. Germline V gene sequence: CDR1 SGHTA, CDR2 FQGNSA. The CDR3 is made up of 16 amino acids. The ends lost 6 bases at V and 0 bases at J; junction bases unmatched: 4. The CDR3: CASSPTSGGASYEQYF. DNA of the CDR3: TGTGCCAGCAGTCCGACTAGCGGGGGGGCCTCCTACGAGCAGTACTTC.

The chain links TRBV10-3 to TRBJ1-2; possible D gene TRBD1, 6 bases. The germline V gene encodes CDR1 ENHRY and CDR2 SYGVKD. The V and J ends lost 2 bases and 6 bases respectively, with 13 bases between them. The CDR3 consists of 14 residues. The CDR3 protein is CAISETGMEDGYTF. In DNA, the CDR3 is TGTGCCATCAGTGAGACAGGGATGGAGGATGGCTACACCTTC.

This clone was counted once. This chain uses TRBV6-5 with TRBJ1-4; D not certain. Germline V lookup: CDR1 MNHEY, CDR2 SVGAGI. The V end lost 8 bases, the J end lost 7 bases, and 17 bases lay between the germline ends. This CDR3 comprises 14 residues. CDR3 sequence (DNA): TGTGCCAGCTATACAATGGGCTATGGTGAAAAACTGTTTTTT. This codes for CASYTMGYGEKLFF.

This clone has more than one count but fewer than ten. The J gene is TRBJ2-2, the V gene TRBV7-3; 8 positions match TRBD1. The V and J ends lost 6 bases and 6 bases, in that order; junction bases with no gene match: 6. The CDR3 is 14 amino acids. Germline V gives CDR1 SGHTA, CDR2 FQGTGA. The CDR3 DNA is TGTGCCAGCAGTCGCGACAGGGGCCCCGGGGAGCTGTTTTTT. It encodes CASSRDRGPGELFF.